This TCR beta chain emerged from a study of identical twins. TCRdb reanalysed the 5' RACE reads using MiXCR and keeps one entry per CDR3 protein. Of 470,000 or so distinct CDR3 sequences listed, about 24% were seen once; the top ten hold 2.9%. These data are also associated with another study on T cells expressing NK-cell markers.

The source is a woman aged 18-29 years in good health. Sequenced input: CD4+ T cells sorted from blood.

CDR3 loop: CASSRRGRTGYYNEQFF. CDR3 nucleotides: TGCGCCAGCAGCCGGAGGGGTCGGACAGGGTACTACAATGAGCAGTTCTTC. The chain recombines TRBV5-1 with TRBJ2-1; TRBD1 aligns across 8 bases. Germline trimming cut 4 bases from V and 3 bases from J; bases unmatched to any gene: 12. The germline V gene encodes CDR1 SGHRS and CDR2 YFSETQ. This CDR3 region has 17 residues.